Sequencing of this T cell receptor beta chain was carried out in a study of control samples from healthy donors and cancer patients. Using immunoSEQ multiplex PCR, the repertoire was profiled, and TCRdb retains in-frame clones only, with some absent. The repertoire has 70,000 or so clones, over 75% of them found once; the top ten carry 28%. Germline lookup yields CDR1 SQVTM and CDR2 ANQGSEA. The germline V and J ends were trimmed by 6 bases and 6 bases, with 23 bases remaining between them. The CDR3 contains 15 residues. This TCR was recovered from a man aged 45-65 years in good health. The chain joins TRBV29-1 to TRBJ1-2; a possible D gene is TRBD1 (6 bases). The sequencing sample was made of blood. CDR3 residues: CSVAGAALHRDGYTF. CDR3 nucleotides: TGCAGCGTGGCAGGGGCCGCGCTTCACCGGGATGGCTACACCTTC.